The 2 T cell receptor beta chains below come from one sample, sequenced in a study of blood T cell repertoires in COVID-19. Clones were read by immunoSEQ multiplex PCR, and TCRdb kept only the in-frame ones, dropping some. Found here are about 70,000 clones, about 85% of them singletons; the top ten hold under 3%. The sequencing sample was made of peripheral blood. Receptors originate from a man of 80 years or more with acute or convalescent COVID-19.

The V and J genes are TRBV6-1 and TRBJ2-1; 12 bases match TRBD2. The CDR3 has 17 residues. Germline CDR1 and CDR2: MNHNS and SASEGT. J gave up 4 bases and V 3 bases, and 7 bases lay outside the gene matches. In DNA, the CDR3 is TGTGCCAGCAGTGATAGGCTAGCGGGAGGGGAATACAATGAGCAGTTCTTC. Its protein is CASSDRLAGGEYNEQFF.

The chain is built from TRBV27 and TRBJ1-6, with D tentatively TRBD1 (5 bases). V was cut by 7 bases and J by 10 bases, with 14 bases left in between. This CDR3 has 13 amino acids. Germline CDR1 reads MNHEY; CDR2 reads SMNVEV (reference sequence). DNA for the CDR3: TGTGCCAGCACGTCTAGTGGGGGGTCACCCCTCCACTTT. Translated, it gives CASTSSGGSPLHF.